This is a list of T cell receptor beta chains from one sample in a study of identical twins. In TCRdb, the 5' RACE reads were re-called with MiXCR into one record per CDR3 protein. The table has 230,000 or so distinct CDR3 sequences, approximately 8.3% seen once; the top ten hold 3% to 3.5%. The sample was also linked to a second study, of yellow fever vaccine responses in identical twins.

The sample consisted of CD8+ T cells sorted from blood. These receptors were taken from a woman between 18 and 30 years old in good health. Each CDR3 is given with its conserved first and last residue. A D gene is named only where the DNA matches it firmly. Clone sizes are given selectively: once, few, many, or a class where the clone is expanded.

CDR3aa: CASSFTGTGAYEQYF; CDR3nt: TGCGCCAGCAGCTTTACCGGGACAGGGGCCTACGAGCAGTACTTC; abundance: NA; d_gene: TRBD1; j_gene: TRBJ2-7; v_gene: TRBV5-1
CDR3aa: CASQGNGELFF; CDR3nt: TGTGCCAGCCAGGGGAACGGGGAGCTGTTTTTT; abundance: many; d_gene: NA; j_gene: TRBJ2-2; v_gene: TRBV2
CDR3aa: CASSFYRDTEAFF; CDR3nt: TGTGCCAGCAGTTTTTACAGGGACACTGAAGCTTTCTTT; abundance: few; d_gene: NA; j_gene: TRBJ1-1; v_gene: TRBV6-5
CDR3aa: CSVPGTGGRGYTF; CDR3nt: TGCAGCGTCCCCGGTACAGGGGGGAGAGGCTACACCTTC; abundance: few; d_gene: TRBD1; j_gene: TRBJ1-2; v_gene: TRBV29-1
CDR3aa: CASSYNSRQVHTGELFF; CDR3nt: TGTGCCAGCAGTTACAATTCCAGACAGGTTCACACCGGGGAGCTGTTTTTT; abundance: few; d_gene: NA; j_gene: TRBJ2-2; v_gene: TRBV6-2/TRBV6-3
CDR3aa: CASSLLGQEQFF; CDR3nt: TGTGCCAGCAGTTTATTAGGACAAGAGCAGTTCTTC; abundance: few; d_gene: NA; j_gene: TRBJ2-1; v_gene: TRBV27
CDR3aa: CASSAPLPVDNEQFF; CDR3nt: TGTGCCAGCAGCGCACCCTTACCTGTAGACAATGAGCAGTTCTTC; abundance: NA; d_gene: NA; j_gene: TRBJ2-1; v_gene: TRBV7-9
CDR3aa: CASSPDRGRIYEQYF; CDR3nt: TGTGCCAGCAGCCCCGACAGGGGAAGGATCTACGAGCAGTACTTC; abundance: few; d_gene: TRBD1; j_gene: TRBJ2-7; v_gene: TRBV3-1
CDR3aa: CSVEDVGGSSYNEQFF; CDR3nt: TGCAGCGTTGAAGATGTCGGAGGGAGCTCCTACAATGAGCAGTTCTTC; abundance: many; d_gene: NA; j_gene: TRBJ2-1; v_gene: TRBV29-1
CDR3aa: CASSRLAGSYEQYF; CDR3nt: TGTGCCAGCAGTCGACTAGCGGGCTCCTACGAGCAGTACTTC; abundance: NA; d_gene: TRBD2; j_gene: TRBJ2-7; v_gene: TRBV7-9
CDR3aa: CASSQKIMSSYNEQFF; CDR3nt: TGCGCCAGCAGCCAAAAAATTATGAGCTCCTACAATGAGCAGTTCTTC; abundance: few; d_gene: NA; j_gene: TRBJ2-1; v_gene: TRBV4-3
CDR3aa: CACSQDLETGSNTGELFF; CDR3nt: TGTGCCTGCAGCCAAGATCTGGAGACAGGGTCGAACACCGGGGAGCTGTTTTTT; abundance: NA; d_gene: TRBD1; j_gene: TRBJ2-2; v_gene: TRBV3-1
CDR3aa: CASSLGREIAETQYF; CDR3nt: TGTGCCAGCAGTTTGGGCAGGGAGATTGCGGAGACCCAGTACTTC; abundance: few; d_gene: NA; j_gene: TRBJ2-5; v_gene: TRBV28
CDR3aa: CASSLNLLAGGSLETQYF; CDR3nt: TGTGCCAGCAGTCTAAACCTCCTGGCGGGGGGGTCCCTGGAGACCCAGTACTTC; abundance: NA; d_gene: TRBD2; j_gene: TRBJ2-5; v_gene: TRBV6-1
CDR3aa: CASSYSGSVGQQYF; CDR3nt: TGTGCCAGCAGTTACTCCGGTTCCGTGGGTCAGCAGTACTTC; abundance: few; d_gene: NA; j_gene: TRBJ2-7; v_gene: TRBV6-5
CDR3aa: CAISEWGVSNQPQHF; CDR3nt: TGTGCCATCAGTGAGTGGGGGGTTAGCAATCAGCCCCAGCATTTT; abundance: few; d_gene: NA; j_gene: TRBJ1-5; v_gene: TRBV10-3
CDR3aa: CASSVGQGAPDTQYF; CDR3nt: TGTGCCAGCAGTGTAGGACAGGGGGCACCAGATACGCAGTATTTT; abundance: few; d_gene: TRBD1; j_gene: TRBJ2-3; v_gene: TRBV6-1
CDR3aa: CASRPQGQETQYF; CDR3nt: TGTGCCAGCAGACCCCAGGGCCAAGAGACCCAGTACTTC; abundance: few; d_gene: NA; j_gene: TRBJ2-5; v_gene: TRBV6-1
CDR3aa: CASSVGLLSSYEQYF; CDR3nt: TGTGCCAGCAGCGTAGGTCTTCTTAGCTCCTACGAGCAGTACTTC; abundance: few; d_gene: NA; j_gene: TRBJ2-7; v_gene: TRBV9
CDR3aa: CASSLPLDSSGYTF; CDR3nt: TGTGCCAGCAGCCTCCCCCTCGACAGTTCGGGCTACACCTTC; abundance: many; d_gene: NA; j_gene: TRBJ1-2; v_gene: TRBV11-2
CDR3aa: CSVLGQGAYEQYF; CDR3nt: TGCAGCGTTCTAGGACAGGGAGCCTACGAGCAGTACTTC; abundance: NA; d_gene: TRBD1; j_gene: TRBJ2-7; v_gene: TRBV29-1
CDR3aa: CSATGTSALSYEQYF; CDR3nt: TGCAGCGCAACCGGGACTAGCGCCCTCTCCTACGAGCAGTACTTC; abundance: many; d_gene: TRBD2; j_gene: TRBJ2-7; v_gene: TRBV29-1
CDR3aa: CASSQESGQSHELYF; CDR3nt: TGCGCCAGCAGCCAAGAATCCGGGCAGAGTCACGAGCTGTACTTC; abundance: NA; d_gene: NA; j_gene: TRBJ2-7; v_gene: TRBV4-3
CDR3aa: CASSWTRTDEQFF; CDR3nt: TGCGCCAGCAGCTGGACCCGGACGGATGAGCAGTTCTTC; abundance: NA; d_gene: NA; j_gene: TRBJ2-1; v_gene: TRBV4-3
CDR3aa: CASSLAVPSYEQYF; CDR3nt: TGTGCCAGCAGTTTAGCGGTCCCCTCCTACGAGCAGTACTTC; abundance: NA; d_gene: NA; j_gene: TRBJ2-7; v_gene: TRBV12-3/TRBV12-4
CDR3aa: CSAASSDESTDTQYF; CDR3nt: TGCAGTGCTGCGTCGAGCGACGAAAGCACAGATACGCAGTATTTT; abundance: few; d_gene: NA; j_gene: TRBJ2-3; v_gene: TRBV20-1
CDR3aa: CASSLGGQVPWETQYF; CDR3nt: TGTGCCAGCAGCTTAGGGGGACAGGTCCCCTGGGAGACCCAGTACTTC; abundance: NA; d_gene: TRBD1; j_gene: TRBJ2-5; v_gene: TRBV7-9
CDR3aa: CASSEFGNEQFF; CDR3nt: TGTGCCAGCAGTGAATTTGGCAATGAGCAGTTCTTC; abundance: many; d_gene: NA; j_gene: TRBJ2-1; v_gene: TRBV25-1
CDR3aa: CASSPTTDSGYEQYF; CDR3nt: TGTGCCAGCAGCCCGACTACCGACAGCGGCTACGAGCAGTACTTC; abundance: NA; d_gene: NA; j_gene: TRBJ2-7; v_gene: TRBV4-2
CDR3aa: CASSGLAGDTGELFF; CDR3nt: TGCGCCAGCAGCGGACTAGCGGGAGACACCGGGGAGCTGTTTTTT; abundance: few; d_gene: TRBD2; j_gene: TRBJ2-2; v_gene: TRBV4-1
CDR3aa: CAVRGTNTGELFF; CDR3nt: TGTGCGGTGAGAGGAACTAACACCGGGGAGCTGTTTTTT; abundance: NA; d_gene: NA; j_gene: TRBJ2-2; v_gene: TRBV3-1
CDR3aa: CSARGLYGAGTEAFF; CDR3nt: TGCAGTGCTAGAGGGTTATACGGGGCGGGGACTGAAGCTTTCTTT; abundance: many; d_gene: NA; j_gene: TRBJ1-1; v_gene: TRBV20-1
CDR3aa: CASSLTGQIPLYGYTF; CDR3nt: TGTGCCAGCAGTTTAACGGGACAGATCCCTCTCTATGGCTACACCTTC; abundance: NA; d_gene: TRBD1; j_gene: TRBJ1-2; v_gene: TRBV2
CDR3aa: CASSLQGQNYEQYF; CDR3nt: TGTGCCAGCAGCTTACAAGGACAAAACTACGAGCAGTACTTC; abundance: few; d_gene: NA; j_gene: TRBJ2-7; v_gene: TRBV7-2
CDR3aa: CASSGPQGLEQYF; CDR3nt: TGTGCCAGCAGCGGACCCCAGGGGCTCGAGCAGTACTTC; abundance: many; d_gene: NA; j_gene: TRBJ2-7; v_gene: TRBV7-9
CDR3aa: CATSGRTSYEQYF; CDR3nt: TGTGCCACCAGCGGGAGGACCTCCTACGAGCAGTACTTC; abundance: many; d_gene: NA; j_gene: TRBJ2-7; v_gene: TRBV15
CDR3aa: CASRDRASTDTQYF; CDR3nt: TGTGCCAGCCGGGACCGTGCTAGCACAGATACGCAGTATTTT; abundance: many; d_gene: NA; j_gene: TRBJ2-3; v_gene: TRBV2
CDR3aa: CASRGGASNEQFF; CDR3nt: TGTGCCAGCAGGGGCGGGGCGTCCAATGAGCAGTTCTTC; abundance: many; d_gene: NA; j_gene: TRBJ2-1; v_gene: TRBV7-3
CDR3aa: CASSRGSSYIQYF; CDR3nt: TGCGCCAGCAGCCGCGGCTCGTCCTACATTCAGTATTTC; abundance: NA; d_gene: NA; j_gene: TRBJ2-4; v_gene: TRBV4-3
CDR3aa: CSALGAGGPYQQYF; CDR3nt: TGCAGCGCCCTAGGGGCGGGAGGGCCCTACCAGCAGTACTTC; abundance: NA; d_gene: TRBD2; j_gene: TRBJ2-7; v_gene: TRBV29-1
CDR3aa: CASSRGSGLDNSPLHF; CDR3nt: TGTGCCAGCTCGCGGGGCTCCGGTCTCGATAATTCACCCCTCCACTTT; abundance: few; d_gene: NA; j_gene: TRBJ1-6; v_gene: TRBV11-2
CDR3aa: CSVVWGSGNPYEQYF; CDR3nt: TGCAGCGTTGTTTGGGGAAGCGGGAACCCCTACGAGCAGTACTTC; abundance: many; d_gene: TRBD2; j_gene: TRBJ2-7; v_gene: TRBV29-1
CDR3aa: CASSPLAGSLGNEQFF; CDR3nt: TGTGCCAGCAGCCCTCTAGCGGGTTCCCTGGGCAATGAGCAGTTCTTC; abundance: NA; d_gene: TRBD2; j_gene: TRBJ2-1; v_gene: TRBV5-6
CDR3aa: CASSSYEKLFF; CDR3nt: TGTGCCAGCAGCTCCTATGAAAAACTGTTTTTT; abundance: NA; d_gene: NA; j_gene: TRBJ1-4; v_gene: TRBV11-2
CDR3aa: CASSHRVGDYEQYF; CDR3nt: TGTGCCAGCAGCCACAGGGTAGGAGACTACGAGCAGTACTTC; abundance: NA; d_gene: NA; j_gene: TRBJ2-7; v_gene: TRBV7-9
CDR3aa: CASSLFRESNLANYGYTF; CDR3nt: TGTGCCAGCAGCTTATTTCGGGAGTCCAATTTAGCTAACTATGGCTACACCTTC; abundance: NA; d_gene: NA; j_gene: TRBJ1-2; v_gene: TRBV5-6
CDR3aa: CASSQDPHGGGAEEQYF; CDR3nt: TGCGCCAGCAGCCAAGATCCCCATGGCGGGGGGGCGGAAGAGCAGTACTTC; abundance: NA; d_gene: TRBD2; j_gene: TRBJ2-7; v_gene: TRBV4-1
CDR3aa: CAIYRDNEQFF; CDR3nt: TGTGCCATCTACAGGGACAATGAGCAGTTCTTC; abundance: NA; d_gene: NA; j_gene: TRBJ2-1; v_gene: TRBV10-3
CDR3aa: CASSPTPGGELFF; CDR3nt: TGTGCCAGCAGCCCTACTCCCGGCGGGGAGCTGTTTTTT; abundance: many; d_gene: NA; j_gene: TRBJ2-2; v_gene: TRBV12-3/TRBV12-4
CDR3aa: CASSLFSGTVNTGELFF; CDR3nt: TGTGCCAGCAGTTTATTCTCCGGGACAGTGAACACCGGGGAGCTGTTTTTT; abundance: many; d_gene: TRBD1; j_gene: TRBJ2-2; v_gene: TRBV27
CDR3aa: CASSDTRGSTDTQYF; CDR3nt: TGTGCCAGCAGTGATACTCGAGGTAGCACAGATACGCAGTATTTT; abundance: few; d_gene: NA; j_gene: TRBJ2-3; v_gene: TRBV6-4
CDR3aa: CASSLQGSEKLFF; CDR3nt: TGTGCCAGCAGTTTACAGGGCTCAGAAAAACTGTTTTTT; abundance: NA; d_gene: NA; j_gene: TRBJ1-4; v_gene: TRBV27
CDR3aa: CASSQAFSYNEQFF; CDR3nt: TGTGCCAGCAGCCAAGCCTTTTCCTACAATGAGCAGTTCTTC; abundance: many; d_gene: NA; j_gene: TRBJ2-1; v_gene: TRBV3-1
CDR3aa: CASSWPQGWTEAFF; CDR3nt: TGTGCCAGCAGTTGGCCACAGGGTTGGACTGAAGCTTTCTTT; abundance: many; d_gene: NA; j_gene: TRBJ1-1; v_gene: TRBV28